Listed here are 15 T cell receptor beta chains from one sample, sequenced in a study of control samples from healthy donors and cancer patients. The protocol was immunoSEQ multiplex PCR, while the TCRdb copy is restricted to in-frame clones and leaves out a portion. Of 150,000 or so clones in the sample, 75% to 95% were seen once. Sequenced sample: blood. The receptor source for this set is a man aged 18 to 35 in good health.

This rearrangement joins TRBV7-9 to TRBJ1-5; unclear D gene. V was pared by 3 bases and J by 2 bases, with 5 bases between. The CDR3 spans 13 residues. In germline, CDR1 is SEHNR, CDR2 FQNEAQ (reference sequence). For the CDR3, the DNA is TGTGCCAGCAGCTTCGGGGGCAATCAGCCCCAGCATTTT. Residues: CASSFGGNQPQHF.

The J gene is TRBJ1-1, the V gene TRBV6-5; D not resolved. The CDR3 loop spans 13 amino acids. V lost 8 bases, J lost 4 bases, and 14 bases lay in between. Germline lookup yields CDR1 MNHEY and CDR2 SVGAGI. In DNA form, the CDR3 reads TGTGCCAGCCGAAGTGCGGAGCTCACTGAAGCTTTCTTT. Its translation is CASRSAELTEAFF.

The chain carries TRBV6-4 and TRBJ1-5; D uncertain. CDR3 length equals 10 residues. The germline CDR1 and CDR2 sequences are MRHNA and SNTAGT. Trimming stripped 8 bases from V and 4 bases from J, with 3 bases between. The CDR3 is CASRNQPQHF. The CDR3 nucleotides read TGTGCCAGCCGTAATCAGCCCCAGCATTTT.

The chain recombines TRBV5-1 with TRBJ2-7; D not certain. The CDR3 extends over 12 amino acids. V was cut by 3 bases and J by 5 bases, with 9 bases left in between. Germline CDR1 reads SGHRS; CDR2 reads YFSETQ. In DNA, the CDR3 is TGCGCCAGCAGCTCCAGAGCCCACGAGCAGTACTTC. This codes for CASSSRAHEQYF.

This chain uses TRBV5-1 with TRBJ2-3, with TRBD2 matching 8 bases. CDR1 is SGHRS, CDR2 YFSETQ, per germline. This CDR3 is built from 16 residues. V shed 0 bases and J 3 bases; nucleotides not matched to a gene: 6. The CDR3 region has the DNA TGCGCCAGCAGCTTGGACCCGGGGGGGCCGACAGATACGCAGTATTTT. Translating it yields CASSLDPGGPTDTQYF.

This chain links TRBV5-1 with TRBJ2-7; 11 bases are a match to TRBD1. In germline, CDR1 is SGHRS, CDR2 YFSETQ. The CDR3 spans 16 residues. The junction had 9 bases not matched to a gene; V was cut back by 0 bases and J by 7 bases. The CDR3 nucleotides are TGCGCCAGCAGCTTGGGACCAGGACAGGGGGCGAGGGAGCAGTACTTC. It yields the protein CASSLGPGQGAREQYF. Combining the CDR3 with reference TRBV5-1 and TRBJ2-7 gives the whole variable domain KAGVTQTPRYLIKTRGQQVTLSCSPISGHRSVSWYQQTPGQGLQFLFEYFSETQRNKGNFPGRFSGRQFSNSRSEMNVSTLELGDSALYLCASSLGPGQGAREQYFGPGTRLTVT.

The chain joins TRBV7-9 to TRBJ2-2; D tentatively reads TRBD1 or TRBD2 (5 bases each). Trimming took off 8 bases at V and 5 bases at J, with 24 bases between the two ends. Germline values: CDR1 SEHNR, CDR2 FQNEAQ (reference sequence). The CDR3 runs to 17 residues. The CDR3 is CASPPRDAPARTGELFF. The CDR3, as DNA: TGTGCCAGCCCTCCCCGGGACGCTCCCGCGAGGACCGGGGAGCTGTTTTTT.

This rearrangement joins TRBV12-5 to TRBJ2-7, with D unclear. This CDR3 has 13 amino acids. The germline V and J ends were trimmed by 1 base and 3 bases, with 7 bases remaining between them. From germline, CDR1 is LGHNT and CDR2 FRNRAP. CDR3 region: CASGLAPHYEQYF. The CDR3 DNA reads as TGTGCTAGTGGTTTGGCCCCCCACTACGAGCAGTACTTC.

This clone showed up just a few times. J is TRBJ2-7 and V is TRBV4-3; TRBD1 aligns across 7 bases. The V segment lost 0 bases and the J segment 0 bases; nucleotides outside the gene matches: 8. CDR1 and CDR2 (germline): LGHNA, YSLEER. This CDR3 is 17 amino acids long. In DNA, the CDR3 is TGCGCCAGCAGCCAAGAGTGGGGGACAGAGAGCTCCTACGAGCAGTACTTC. It translates to CASSQEWGTESSYEQYF.

The chain recombines TRBV13 with TRBJ1-6; TRBD1 is a possible D gene (6 bases). The CDR3 runs 17 residues. The germline V gene has CDR1 PRHDT and CDR2 FYEKMQ (reference sequence). Trimming removed 0 bases at V and 0 bases at J, with 9 bases between. The CDR3 sequence: CASSLGQGGSYNSPLHF. CDR3 bases: TGTGCCAGCAGCTTAGGACAGGGAGGCTCCTATAATTCACCCCTCCACTTT.

The chain uses TRBV30 and TRBJ2-7; TRBD1 matches at 9 bases. Trimming at V came to 2 bases and at J to 5 bases, leaving 7 bases not matched to a gene. The CDR3 has 14 amino acids. Germline V gene lookup returns CDR1 GTSNPN and CDR2 SVGIG (reference sequence). CDR3 DNA: TGTGCCTGGAGTCCCGGGACAGGGAGGAACGAGCAGTACTTC. Its protein product is CAWSPGTGRNEQYF.

The chain couples TRBV5-1 to TRBJ2-1, with D hard to call. This CDR3 contains 13 residues. V lost 0 bases, J lost 7 bases, and 8 bases lay in between. Germline CDR1 and CDR2: SGHRS and YFSETQ. CDR3 bases: TGCGCCAGCAGCTTGGCAGTGGAGAATGAGCAGTTCTTC. It yields the protein CASSLAVENEQFF.

To note about this clone: The junction differs from germline at one of its ends, possibly a read error. The chain carries TRBV29-1 and TRBJ2-1, with no clear D. Germline assignment: CDR1 SQVTM and CDR2 ANQGSEA. CDR3 length equals 9 residues. CDR3 loop: CSVEGFSVF. In DNA, the CDR3 is TGCAGCGTTGAAGGGTTTTCGGTCTTC.

The chain links TRBV19 to TRBJ1-4; D unclear. This CDR3 has 16 residues. V was cut by 4 bases and J by 1 base, with 13 bases left in between. Germline V gene data show CDR1 as LNHDA and CDR2 as SQIVND (reference sequence). CDR3 sequence reads: CASSRTAALTNEKLFF. CDR3 coding DNA: TGTGCCAGTAGTAGGACCGCGGCCCTAACTAATGAAAAACTGTTTTTT.

This clone has just a few counts. The V gene is TRBV3-1 (or the pseudogene TRBV3-2), the J gene TRBJ1-6; D perhaps matches TRBD1 (5 bases). The CDR3 extends over 14 amino acids. Germline values: CDR1 LGHDT, CDR2 YNNKEL (reference sequence). V lost 4 bases and J 5 bases, leaving 9 bases between the germline ends. The CDR3 bases are TGTGCCAGCAGCCCCGGGACCGATAATTCACCCCTCCACTTT. It specifies CASSPGTDNSPLHF.